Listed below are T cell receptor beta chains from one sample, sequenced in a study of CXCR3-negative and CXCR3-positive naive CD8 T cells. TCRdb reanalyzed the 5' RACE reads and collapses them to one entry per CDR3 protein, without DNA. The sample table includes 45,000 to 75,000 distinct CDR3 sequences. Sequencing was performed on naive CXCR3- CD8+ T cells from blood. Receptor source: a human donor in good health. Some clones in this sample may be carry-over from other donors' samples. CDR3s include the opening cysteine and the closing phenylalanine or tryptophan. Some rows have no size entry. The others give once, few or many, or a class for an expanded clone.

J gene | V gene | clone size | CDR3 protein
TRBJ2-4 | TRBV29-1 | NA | CSAIEGLKGKNIQYF
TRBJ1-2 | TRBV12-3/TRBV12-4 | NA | CATTYNANYGYTF
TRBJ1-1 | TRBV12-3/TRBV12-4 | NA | CASSRPIGSTEAFF
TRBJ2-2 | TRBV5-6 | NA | CASSLLPTGTNTGELFF
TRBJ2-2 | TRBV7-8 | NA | CASSHWTSGAGELFF
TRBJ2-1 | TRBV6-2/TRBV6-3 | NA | CASSYVRGPNNEQFF
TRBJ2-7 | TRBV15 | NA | CATSPDRTYEQYF
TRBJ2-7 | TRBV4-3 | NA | CASSQEQGYNYEQYF
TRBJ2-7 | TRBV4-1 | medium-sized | CASSQVDRGLYEQYF
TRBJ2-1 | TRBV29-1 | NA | CSVKGVDEQFF
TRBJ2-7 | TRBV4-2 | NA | CASSQESEHYEQYF
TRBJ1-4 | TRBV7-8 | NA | CASSPAITNEKLFF
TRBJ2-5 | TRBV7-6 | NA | CASSLGAGLQETQYF
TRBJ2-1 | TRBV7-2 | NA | CASSLEGFGGEQFF
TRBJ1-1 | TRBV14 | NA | CASSLGRLGGTGAFF
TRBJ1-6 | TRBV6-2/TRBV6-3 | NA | CASSYLKDGVGSYNSPLHF
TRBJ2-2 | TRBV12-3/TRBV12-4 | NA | CASRRQINTGELFF
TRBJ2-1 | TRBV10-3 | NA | CAIGESDEQFF
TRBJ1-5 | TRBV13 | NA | CASSLGPRGEQPQHF
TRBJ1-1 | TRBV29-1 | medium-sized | CSVHWGRTEAFF
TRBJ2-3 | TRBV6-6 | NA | CASSYSALAGGTIVPDTQYF
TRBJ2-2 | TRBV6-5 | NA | CASSQTSFTGELFF
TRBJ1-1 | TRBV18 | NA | CASSPPDRNTEAFF
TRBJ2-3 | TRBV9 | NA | CASNPLVDPSTDTQYF
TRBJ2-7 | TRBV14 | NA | CASSQTARIYEQYF
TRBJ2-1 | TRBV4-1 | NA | CASSPLGDRNNNEQFF
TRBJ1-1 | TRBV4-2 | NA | CASSQGGLGSEAFF
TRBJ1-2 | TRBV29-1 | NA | CSVVRDSNYGYTF
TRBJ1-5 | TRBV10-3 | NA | CAISEFQPSNQPQHF
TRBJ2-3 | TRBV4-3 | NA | CASVGQDTDTQYF
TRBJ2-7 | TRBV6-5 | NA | CASSQGVNEQYF
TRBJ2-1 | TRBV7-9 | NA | CASSRTSGGENNEQFF
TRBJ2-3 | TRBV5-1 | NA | CASSTTGGSGDTQYF
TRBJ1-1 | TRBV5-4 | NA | CASSPNWGGNTEAFF
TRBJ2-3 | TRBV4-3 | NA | CASSRGRGGSSTDTQYF
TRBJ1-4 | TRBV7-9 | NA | CASSSVGTGGIEGEKLFF
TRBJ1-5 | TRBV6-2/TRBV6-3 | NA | CASSWTGFNQPQHF
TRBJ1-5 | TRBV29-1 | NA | CSVGSSRDRNQPQHF
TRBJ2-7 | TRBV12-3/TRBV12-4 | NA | CASSLGTGGYEQYF
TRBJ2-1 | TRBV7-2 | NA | CASSPTSGLHEQFF
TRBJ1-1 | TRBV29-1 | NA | CSVVLNTEAFF
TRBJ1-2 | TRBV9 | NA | CASSGEAGPYGYTF
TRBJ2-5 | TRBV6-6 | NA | CASRTAQETQYF
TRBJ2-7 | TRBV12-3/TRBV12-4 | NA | CASSKGPEYEQYF
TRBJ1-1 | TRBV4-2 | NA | CASSPDRGPRGAFF
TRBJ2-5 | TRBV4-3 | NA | CASSQQGAETQYF
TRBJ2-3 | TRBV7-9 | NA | CASSPKITDTQYF
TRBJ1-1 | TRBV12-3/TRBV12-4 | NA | CASSFQSLTEAFF
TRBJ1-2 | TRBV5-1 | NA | CASRTGTDYGYTF
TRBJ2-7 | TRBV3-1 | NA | CASSPRQGVLSYEQYF
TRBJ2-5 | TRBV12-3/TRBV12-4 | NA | CASSVPGLQETQYF
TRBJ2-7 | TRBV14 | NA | CASSQEIGLEREQYF
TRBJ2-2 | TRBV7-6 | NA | CASSLLLDRGETGELFF
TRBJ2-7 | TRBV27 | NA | CASSPGTLYEQYF
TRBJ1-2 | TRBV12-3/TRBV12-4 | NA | CASGQNYGYTF
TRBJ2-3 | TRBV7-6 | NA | CASSLGTGEDTQYF
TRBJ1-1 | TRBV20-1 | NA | CSASDQGAYTEAFF
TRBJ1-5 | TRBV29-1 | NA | CSVLAGTDNQPQHF
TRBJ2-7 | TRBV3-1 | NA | CASSQAWGGLYEQYF
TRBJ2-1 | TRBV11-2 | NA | CASSTGPYTPNEQFF